The 14 T cell receptor beta chains presented below share a single source sample, sequenced in a study of OX40 agonist ivuxolimab in advanced cancers. TCRdb's table, derived via immunoSEQ multiplex PCR, lists solely in-frame clones and lacks some. The sample has 100,000 or so clones; roughly nine tenths are singletons. Sample: CD4+ or CD8+ T cells sorted from blood, taken in a trial of the OX40 agonist ivuxolimab. The source of these receptors is an adult with an advanced solid tumor such as melanoma, head and neck, liver or kidney cancer.

This rearrangement joins TRBV18 to TRBJ2-3; D is unresolved. The CDR3 consists of 13 residues. V was clipped by 9 bases and J by 5 bases, with 15 bases between them. Germline V CDR1 and CDR2: KGHSH, LQKENI. CDR3 protein: CASSKPSGDTQYF. For the CDR3, the DNA is TGTGCCAGTTCCAAGCCTTCCGGAGATACGCAGTATTTT. The full variable domain, in which reference TRBV18 and TRBJ2-3 provide the parts outside the CDR3, is NAGVMQNPRHLVRRRGQEARLRCSPMKGHSHVYWYRQLPEEGLKFMVYLQKENIIDESGMPKERFSAEFPKEGPSILRIQQVVRGDSAAYFCASSKPSGDTQYFGPGTRLTVL.

The chain is built from TRBV5-4 and TRBJ1-2, with D maybe TRBD1 (5 bases). The ends were cut back, 2 bases at V and 5 bases at J, with 10 bases in the middle. CDR3 length equals 13 residues. Germline V gene data show CDR1 as SGHNT and CDR2 as YYREEE (reference sequence). This CDR3 is CASSLPGLYGYTF. In DNA form, the CDR3 reads TGTGCCAGCAGCTTACCAGGGCTTTATGGCTACACCTTC.

The chain couples TRBV19 to TRBJ1-1; D is undetermined. The CDR3 is 15 residues long. V lost 0 bases and J lost 8, with 16 bases in between. From germline, CDR1 is LNHDA and CDR2 SQIVND (reference sequence). CDR3: CASSIDLTQGREAFF. For the CDR3, the DNA is TGTGCCAGTAGTATAGATCTCACGCAAGGGAGGGAAGCTTTCTTT.

The chain has TRBV9 and TRBJ2-1; a possible D gene is TRBD2 (5 bases). CDR3 size: 15 residues. CDR1 and CDR2 from the germline V gene are SGDLS and YYNGEE. V was clipped by 4 bases and J by 8 bases, with 19 bases between them. As DNA, the CDR3 is TGTGCCAGCAGCTTGAGCGGTTCCCTCGGGGATGAGCAGTTCTTC. Encoded protein: CASSLSGSLGDEQFF.

The chain couples TRBV5-5 to TRBJ2-2; no clear D gene. V dropped 6 bases and J dropped 0 bases, with 12 bases sitting between them. This CDR3 has 15 amino acids. CDR1 and CDR2 from the germline V gene are SGHKS and YYEKEE (reference sequence). CDR3 bases: TGTGCCAGCAACCCTTATGCGACGAACACCGGGGAGCTGTTTTTT. Protein: CASNPYATNTGELFF.

V is TRBV19 and J is TRBJ2-3; TRBD1 is a possible D gene (5 bases). V lost 3 bases and J lost 4, with 11 bases in between. The CDR3 runs to 14 residues. From germline, CDR1 is LNHDA and CDR2 SQIVND (reference sequence). The CDR3 region has the DNA TGTGCCAGTAGTATCAGGGAATTCGCAGATACGCAGTATTTT. Translating gives CASSIREFADTQYF.

This chain uses TRBV2 with TRBJ2-1, with 13 bases lining up with TRBD2. The trim removed 6 bases at V and 0 bases at J, leaving 5 bases unmatched. CDR1 and CDR2 (germline): SNHLY, FYNNEI. CDR3 size: 17 residues. The CDR3, as DNA: TGTGCCAGCAGACCTGGGACTAGCGGGAACTCCTACAATGAGCAGTTCTTC. Protein product: CASRPGTSGNSYNEQFF.

The chain is built from TRBV6-5 and TRBJ1-6; D gene unclear. The germline V gene has CDR1 MNHEY and CDR2 SVGAGI. Deletions cut 2 bases from V and 7 bases from J, with 9 bases between. This CDR3 has 14 amino acids. The CDR3 region is CASSYPSPNSPLHF. The CDR3 coding sequence is TGTGCCAGCAGTTACCCTTCACCGAATTCACCCCTCCACTTT.

The chain combines TRBV4-1 with TRBJ2-5; 7 bases agree with TRBD2. The CDR3 runs to 15 residues. Germline CDR1 reads MGHRA; CDR2 reads YSYEKL. Trimming removed 4 bases from V and 5 bases from J; junction bases left unmatched: 10. CDR3 bases: TGCGCCAGCAGCCTTTCTATGGGGGGGTGGGAGACCCAGTACTTC. Its translation is CASSLSMGGWETQYF.

V gene TRBV7-9 combines with J gene TRBJ1-2, with D possibly matching TRBD1 (6 bases). Germline loops: CDR1 SEHNR, CDR2 FQNEAQ (reference sequence). V lost 4 bases, J lost 6 bases, and 15 bases lay in between. This CDR3 is 14 amino acids long. In nucleotides, the CDR3 is TGTGCCAGCAGCTCAACATCAGGGGAGAATGGCTACACCTTC. Its translation is CASSSTSGENGYTF.

This chain connects TRBV10-3 to TRBJ2-1, with no clear D. The CDR3 is 14 amino acids. The germline V gene has CDR1 ENHRY and CDR2 SYGVKD. The V and J ends lost 8 bases and 0 bases respectively, with 11 bases between them. The CDR3 region has the DNA TGTGCCATCTCGGACGTGAGCTCCTACAATGAGCAGTTCTTC. It codes for CAISDVSSYNEQFF.

The chain carries TRBV20-1 and TRBJ2-7; D is possibly TRBD2 (5 bases). The ends were cut back, 3 bases at V and 8 bases at J, with 11 bases in the middle. CDR1 is DFQATT, CDR2 SNEGSKA, per germline (reference sequence). The CDR3 has 11 amino acids. CDR3 sequence (DNA): TGCAGTGCTAGTGCGGGTGGCAAGCAGTACGTC. Its protein product is CSASAGGKQYV.

This clone was detected a few times. The rearrangement links TRBV20-1 to TRBJ2-7; D uncertain. Per germline, CDR1 DFQATT and CDR2 SNEGSKA (reference sequence). Trimming took off 2 bases at V and 3 bases at J, with 5 bases between the two ends. The CDR3 extends over 11 amino acids. The CDR3: CSARQIYEQYV. The CDR3 nucleotides are TGCAGTGCTAGACAGATCTACGAGCAGTACGTC.

The chain carries TRBV7-2 and TRBJ2-6; a possible D gene is TRBD1 (6 bases). V lost 4 bases to trimming and J lost 0 bases, with 13 bases between them. The CDR3 loop spans 17 amino acids. Germline-derived CDR1 and CDR2 are SGHTA and FQGNSA. This CDR3 is CASSWDTLSSGANVLTF. In nucleotides, the CDR3 is TGTGCCAGCAGCTGGGACACCCTGAGCTCTGGGGCCAACGTCCTGACTTTC.